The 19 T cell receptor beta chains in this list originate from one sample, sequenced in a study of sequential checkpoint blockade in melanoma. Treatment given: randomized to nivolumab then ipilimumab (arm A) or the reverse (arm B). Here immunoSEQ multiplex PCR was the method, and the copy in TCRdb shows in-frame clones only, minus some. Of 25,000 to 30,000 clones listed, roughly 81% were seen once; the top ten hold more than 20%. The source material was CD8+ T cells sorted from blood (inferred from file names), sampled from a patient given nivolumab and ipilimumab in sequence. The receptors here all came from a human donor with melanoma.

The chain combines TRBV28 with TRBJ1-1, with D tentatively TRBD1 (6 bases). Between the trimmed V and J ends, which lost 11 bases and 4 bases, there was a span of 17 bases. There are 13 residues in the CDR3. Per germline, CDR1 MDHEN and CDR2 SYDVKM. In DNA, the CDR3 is TGTGCCCTCAGGGGAGGGATGAGCACTGAAGCTTTCTTT. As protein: CALRGGMSTEAFF.

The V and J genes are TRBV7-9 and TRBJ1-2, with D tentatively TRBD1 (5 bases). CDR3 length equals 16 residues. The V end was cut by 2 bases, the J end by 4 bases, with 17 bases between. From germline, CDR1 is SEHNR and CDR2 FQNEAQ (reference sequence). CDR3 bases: TGTGCCAGCAGCTTAAAGCAGGGAAGTTGGGCCTATGGCTACACCTTC. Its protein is CASSLKQGSWAYGYTF.

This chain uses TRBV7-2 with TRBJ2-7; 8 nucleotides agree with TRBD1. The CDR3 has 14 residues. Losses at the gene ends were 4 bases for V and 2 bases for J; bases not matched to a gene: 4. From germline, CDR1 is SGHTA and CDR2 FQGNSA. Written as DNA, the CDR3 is TGTGCCAGCAGCTACGGACAGGGTACCTACGAGCAGTACTTC. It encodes CASSYGQGTYEQYF.

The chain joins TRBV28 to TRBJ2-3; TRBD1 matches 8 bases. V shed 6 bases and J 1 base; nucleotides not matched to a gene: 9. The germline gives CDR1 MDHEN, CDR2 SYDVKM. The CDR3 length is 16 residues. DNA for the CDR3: TGTGCCAGCAGCCTAGACAGGGGTCTGGGCACAGATACGCAGTATTTT. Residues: CASSLDRGLGTDTQYF.

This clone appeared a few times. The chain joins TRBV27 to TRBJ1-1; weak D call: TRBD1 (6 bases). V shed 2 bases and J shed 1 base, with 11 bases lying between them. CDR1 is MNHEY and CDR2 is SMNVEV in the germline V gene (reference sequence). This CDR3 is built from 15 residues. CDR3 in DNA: TGTGCCAGCAGTTTAAGGGGGAACGGGAACACTGAAGCTTTCTTT. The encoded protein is CASSLRGNGNTEAFF.

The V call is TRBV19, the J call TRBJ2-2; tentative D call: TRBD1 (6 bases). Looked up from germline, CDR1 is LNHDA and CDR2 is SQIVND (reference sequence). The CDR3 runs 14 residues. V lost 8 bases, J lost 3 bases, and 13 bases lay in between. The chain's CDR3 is CASGTGMDTGELFF. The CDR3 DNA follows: TGTGCCAGTGGCACAGGGATGGACACCGGGGAGCTGTTTTTT.

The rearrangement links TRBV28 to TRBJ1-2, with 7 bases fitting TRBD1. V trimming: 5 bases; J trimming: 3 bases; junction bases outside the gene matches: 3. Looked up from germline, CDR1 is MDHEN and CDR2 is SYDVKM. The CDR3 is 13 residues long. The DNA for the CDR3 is TGTGCCAGCAGTCGACAGGGTGACTATGGCTACACCTTC. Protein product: CASSRQGDYGYTF.

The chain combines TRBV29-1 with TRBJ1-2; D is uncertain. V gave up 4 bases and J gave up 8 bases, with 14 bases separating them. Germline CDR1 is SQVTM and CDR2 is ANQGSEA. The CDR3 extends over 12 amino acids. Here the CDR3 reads CSVGGGSGGYTF. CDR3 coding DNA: TGCAGCGTTGGAGGCGGCTCGGGAGGCTACACCTTC.

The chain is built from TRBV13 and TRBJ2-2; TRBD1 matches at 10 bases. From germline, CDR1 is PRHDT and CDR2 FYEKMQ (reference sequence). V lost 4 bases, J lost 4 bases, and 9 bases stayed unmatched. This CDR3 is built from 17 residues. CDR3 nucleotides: TGTGCCAGCAGCTCCACCGGGACAGGGGCGCTCACCGGGGAGCTGTTTTTT. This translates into CASSSTGTGALTGELFF. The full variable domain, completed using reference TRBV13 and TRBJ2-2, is AAGVIQSPRHLIKEKRETATLKCYPIPRHDTVYWYQQGPGQDPQFLISFYEKMQSDKGSIPDRFSAQQFSDYHSELNMSSLELGDSALYFCASSSTGTGALTGELFFGEGSRLTVL.

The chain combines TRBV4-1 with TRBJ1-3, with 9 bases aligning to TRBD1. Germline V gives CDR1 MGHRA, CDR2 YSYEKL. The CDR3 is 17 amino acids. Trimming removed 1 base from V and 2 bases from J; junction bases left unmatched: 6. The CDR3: CASSQVETGGAGNTIYF. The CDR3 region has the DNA TGCGCCAGCAGCCAAGTTGAGACAGGGGGTGCTGGAAACACCATATATTTT.

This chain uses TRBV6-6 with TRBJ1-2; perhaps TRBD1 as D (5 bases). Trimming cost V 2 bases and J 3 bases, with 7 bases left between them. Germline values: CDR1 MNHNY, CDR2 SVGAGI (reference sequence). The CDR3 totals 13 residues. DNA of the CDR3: TGTGCCAGCAGTTACGACAGTTACTATGGCTACACCTTC. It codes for CASSYDSYYGYTF.

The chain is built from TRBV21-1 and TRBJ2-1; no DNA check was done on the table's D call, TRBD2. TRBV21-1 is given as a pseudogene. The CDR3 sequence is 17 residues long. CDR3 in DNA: TGTGCCAGCAGCCACCCCTTAGCGGGAGATTACCACAATGAGCAGTTCTTC. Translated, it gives CASSHPLAGDYHNEQFF.

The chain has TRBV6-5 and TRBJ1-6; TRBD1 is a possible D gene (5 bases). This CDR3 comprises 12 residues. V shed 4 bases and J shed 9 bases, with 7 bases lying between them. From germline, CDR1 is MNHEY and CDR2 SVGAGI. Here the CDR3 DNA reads TGTGCCAGCAGTTTCGGGGGTTCACCCCTCCACTTT. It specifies CASSFGGSPLHF.

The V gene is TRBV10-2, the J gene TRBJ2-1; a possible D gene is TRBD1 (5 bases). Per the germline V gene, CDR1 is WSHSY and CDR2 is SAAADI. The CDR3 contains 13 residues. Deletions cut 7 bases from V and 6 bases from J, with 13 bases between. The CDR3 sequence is CASIGDSTNEQFF. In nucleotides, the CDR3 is TGCGCCAGCATTGGAGACAGCACCAATGAGCAGTTCTTC.

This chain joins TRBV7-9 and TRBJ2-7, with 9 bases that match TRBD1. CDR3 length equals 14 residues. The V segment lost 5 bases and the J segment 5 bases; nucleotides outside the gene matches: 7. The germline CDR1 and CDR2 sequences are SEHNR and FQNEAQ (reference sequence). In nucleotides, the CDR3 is TGTGCCAGCAGCCCTCGGGACAGGGTGAACGAGCAGTACTTC. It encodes CASSPRDRVNEQYF.

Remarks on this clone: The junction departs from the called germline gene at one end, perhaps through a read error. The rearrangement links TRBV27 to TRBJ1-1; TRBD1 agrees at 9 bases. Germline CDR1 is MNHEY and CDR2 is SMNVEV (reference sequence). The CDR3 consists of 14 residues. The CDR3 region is CASSRGQGWIETFF. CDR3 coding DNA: TGTGCCAGCAGCCGGGGACAGGGATGGATTGAAACTTTCTTT.

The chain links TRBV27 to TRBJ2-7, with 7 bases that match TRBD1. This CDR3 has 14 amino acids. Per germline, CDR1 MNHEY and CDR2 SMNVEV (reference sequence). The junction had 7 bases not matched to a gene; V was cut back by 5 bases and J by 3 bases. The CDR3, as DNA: TGTGCCAGCAGTCTCCAAGGGGGCATCTACGAGCAGTACTTC. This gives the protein CASSLQGGIYEQYF.

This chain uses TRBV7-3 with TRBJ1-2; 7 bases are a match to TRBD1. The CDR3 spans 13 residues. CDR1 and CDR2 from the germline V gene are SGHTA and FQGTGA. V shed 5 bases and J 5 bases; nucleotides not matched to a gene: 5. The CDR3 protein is CASSRGQLYGYTF. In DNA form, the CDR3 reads TGTGCCAGCAGCAGGGGACAGTTATATGGCTACACCTTC. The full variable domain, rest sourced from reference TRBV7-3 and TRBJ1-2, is GAGVSQTPSNKVTEKGKYVELRCDPISGHTALYWYRQSLGQGPEFLIYFQGTGAADDSGLPNDRFFAVRPEGSVSTLKIQRTERGDSAVYLCASSRGQLYGYTFGSGTRLTVV.

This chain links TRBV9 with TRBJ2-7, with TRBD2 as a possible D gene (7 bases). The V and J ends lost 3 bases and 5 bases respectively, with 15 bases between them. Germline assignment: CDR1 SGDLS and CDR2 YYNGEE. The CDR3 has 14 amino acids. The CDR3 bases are TGTGCCAGCAGCGGTTCCGGGGGGCCCCACGAGCAGTACTTC. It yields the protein CASSGSGGPHEQYF.